This TCR beta chain was sequenced for a study of blood T cell repertoires in COVID-19. Methods used by the authors: Cell counts per sample came from amplifying reference gene primers. The protocol was immunoSEQ multiplex PCR, while the TCRdb copy is restricted to in-frame clones and leaves out a portion. For V, J and clone size, that table is used; D and trimming come from the DNA. This sample has over 150,000 clones, with more than 75% found just once. Trimming took 7 bases from V and 8 from J; bases not matched to a gene: 16. CDR3 length: 16 residues. CDR1 is MNHNY and CDR2 is SVGAGI in the germline V gene (reference sequence).

Sequencing input: peripheral blood. The TCR sequence derives from a young woman who had recovered from COVID-19. The rearrangement links TRBV6-6 to TRBJ2-1; 8 bases agree with TRBD2. CDR3 coding DNA: TGTGCCAGCACCCCTCCCACGGGAGGGCATGAGGATGAGCAGTTCTTC. It is translated as CASTPPTGGHEDEQFF.